These 26 T cell receptor beta chains share one sample of origin, sequenced in a study of cytomegalovirus exposure and HLA in healthy donors. Generated by immunoSEQ multiplex PCR, the TCRdb table keeps only in-frame clones and is missing some. This table holds approximately 140,000 clones, 84% found once. Sequencing was done on a sample of PBMCs. These receptors were collected from a woman aged 25 to 39 in good health and CMV-seronegative.

The chain couples TRBV9 to TRBJ2-1, with TRBD2 matching 12 bases. CDR3 length: 16 amino acids. Germline-derived CDR1 and CDR2 are SGDLS and YYNGEE. J lost 2 bases, V lost 3 bases, and 3 bases had no gene match. This CDR3 is CASSGTSGVTYNEQFF. The CDR3 bases are TGTGCCAGCAGCGGGACTAGCGGGGTGACCTACAATGAGCAGTTCTTC.

The chain has TRBV19 and TRBJ2-2; 11 nucleotides agree with TRBD2. Germline V gene data show CDR1 as LNHDA and CDR2 as SQIVND (reference sequence). J lost 6 bases, V lost 5 bases, and 5 bases had no gene match. The CDR3 has 15 amino acids. CDR3 in amino acids: CASSRLAGFAGELFF. The DNA for the CDR3 is TGTGCCAGTAGTCGACTAGCGGGGTTTGCCGGGGAGCTGTTTTTT.

V usage is TRBV28 and J usage is TRBJ2-7; 8 nucleotides line up with TRBD1. Germline loops: CDR1 MDHEN, CDR2 SYDVKM. Trimming at V came to 5 bases and at J to 0 bases, leaving 6 bases not matched to a gene. The length of the CDR3 is 15 residues. The CDR3 here is CASSPQGASSYEQYF. In DNA form, the CDR3 reads TGTGCCAGCAGTCCTCAGGGGGCGAGCTCCTACGAGCAGTACTTC. The variable domain in full, with the rest retrieved from reference TRBV28 and TRBJ2-7, is DVKVTQSSRYLVKRTGEKVFLECVQDMDHENMFWYRQDPGLGLRLIYFSYDVKMKEKGDIPEGYSVSREKKERFSLILESASTNQTSMYLCASSPQGASSYEQYFGPGTRLTVT.

The chain couples TRBV28 to TRBJ1-5; a possible D gene is TRBD1 (5 bases). The germline V gene encodes CDR1 MDHEN and CDR2 SYDVKM. The CDR3 has 14 amino acids. V gave up 7 bases and J gave up 5 bases, with 15 bases separating them. CDR3 sequence: CASTAGTHYQPQHF. DNA of the CDR3: TGTGCCAGCACCGCCGGGACTCATTATCAGCCCCAGCATTTT.

The rearrangement uses TRBV5-1 and TRBJ2-7; weak D call: TRBD1 (5 bases). The germline CDR1 and CDR2 sequences are SGHRS and YFSETQ. This CDR3 is built from 19 residues. Trimming stripped 0 bases from V and 4 bases from J, with 26 bases between. The CDR3: CASSLARWGRDEGLYEQYF. The CDR3 DNA reads TGCGCCAGCAGCTTGGCCCGTTGGGGCAGGGATGAAGGTTTATACGAGCAGTACTTC. The full variable domain, completed using reference TRBV5-1 and TRBJ2-7, is KAGVTQTPRYLIKTRGQQVTLSCSPISGHRSVSWYQQTPGQGLQFLFEYFSETQRNKGNFPGRFSGRQFSNSRSEMNVSTLELGDSALYLCASSLARWGRDEGLYEQYFGPGTRLTVT.

This clone appeared a few times. The chain combines TRBV19 with TRBJ2-1; TRBD1 matches at 11 bases. The CDR3 has 16 residues. Germline V CDR1 and CDR2: LNHDA, SQIVND (reference sequence). V lost 6 bases, J lost 5 bases, and 9 bases stayed unmatched. CDR3 amino acids: CASSRRPGQGDNEQFF. The CDR3 bases are TGTGCCAGTAGCCGACGACCGGGACAGGGGGACAATGAGCAGTTCTTC.

The CDR3 DNA is TGTGCCAGCAGCTCCCGGACAGGGTTTGGTGAAAAACTGTTTTTT. It translates to CASSSRTGFGEKLFF. The J gene is TRBJ1-4, the V gene TRBV11-2, with TRBD1 matching over 8 bases. V shed 4 bases, J shed 7 bases, and the junction held 8 bases outside the gene matches. This CDR3 region has 15 residues. The V gene's germline CDR1 is SGHAT and CDR2 FQNNGV.

The rearrangement joins TRBV2 to TRBJ1-5; 10 bases align to TRBD1. With V trimmed by 6 bases and J by 6 bases, 8 bases remained unmatched. There are 15 residues in the CDR3. CDR1 is SNHLY, CDR2 FYNNEI, per germline. The CDR3 here is CASRGQGFRSQPQHF. Here the CDR3 DNA reads TGTGCCAGCAGGGGACAGGGGTTCAGGAGTCAGCCCCAGCATTTT.

The chain employs TRBV27 and TRBJ2-6; TRBD1 agrees at 9 bases. V was pared by 6 bases and J by 5 bases, with 8 bases of the junction left unmatched. CDR1 and CDR2 from the germline V gene are MNHEY and SMNVEV (reference sequence). The CDR3 is 16 amino acids. CDR3 amino acids: CASRDTGTGRANVLTF. The CDR3 DNA is TGTGCCAGCAGGGACACGGGGACAGGGCGGGCCAACGTCCTGACTTTC. The whole variable domain, filled in from reference TRBV27 and TRBJ2-6, reads EAQVTQNPRYLITVTGKKLTVTCSQNMNHEYMSWYRQDPGLGLRQIYYSMNVEVTDKGDVPEGYKVSRKEKRNFPLILESPSPNQTSLYFCASRDTGTGRANVLTFGAGSRLTVL.

The sample holds one count of this clone. The V call is TRBV5-1, the J call TRBJ2-1; 7 bases line up with TRBD1. This CDR3 spans 14 amino acids. CDR1 is SGHRS and CDR2 is YFSETQ in the germline V gene. Unmatched junction bases numbered 9, after V lost 6 bases and J lost 6 bases. CDR3: CASTNGQAVNEQFF. In DNA, the CDR3 is TGCGCCAGCACCAACGGACAGGCGGTCAATGAGCAGTTCTTC. Variable domain in full (rest from reference TRBV5-1 and TRBJ2-1): KAGVTQTPRYLIKTRGQQVTLSCSPISGHRSVSWYQQTPGQGLQFLFEYFSETQRNKGNFPGRFSGRQFSNSRSEMNVSTLELGDSALYLCASTNGQAVNEQFFGPGTRLTVL.

The chain carries TRBV13 and TRBJ2-2; TRBD1 aligns across 9 bases. This CDR3 has 15 residues. CDR1 is PRHDT, CDR2 FYEKMQ, per germline (reference sequence). Trimming at V came to 8 bases and at J to 3 bases, leaving 7 bases not matched to a gene. The CDR3 spells CASRLWDRDTGELFF. CDR3 nucleotide sequence: TGTGCCAGCCGGTTGTGGGACAGGGACACCGGGGAGCTGTTTTTT.

This sequence joins TRBV10-3 and TRBJ1-1; 7 nucleotides line up with TRBD1. CDR3 length: 14 amino acids. V lost 7 bases, J lost 1 base, and 6 bases stayed unmatched. The germline V gene encodes CDR1 ENHRY and CDR2 SYGVKD. The CDR3 nucleotides read TGTGCCATCACTCCGGACAGGACGAACACTGAAGCTTTCTTT. Translated: CAITPDRTNTEAFF.

Worth noting for this clone: The junction departs from the called germline gene at one end, perhaps through a read error. V usage is TRBV5-1 and J usage is TRBJ2-7; 7 bases match TRBD1. CDR3 length: 14 residues. Germline CDR1 reads SGHRS; CDR2 reads YFSETQ. This CDR3 reads CASSLAGRGYEQYF. Here the CDR3 DNA reads TGTGCCAGCAGCTTGGCCGGCAGGGGGTACGAGCAGTACTTC.

The chain joins TRBV15 to TRBJ2-5, with D maybe TRBD2 (6 bases). Trimming left V 8 bases short and J 1 base short, with 11 bases between. This CDR3 spans 13 amino acids. The germline V gene encodes CDR1 LNHNV and CDR2 YYDKDF (reference sequence). The CDR3 coding sequence is TGTGCCACCCGGAGGGCTAGCCAAGAGACCCAGTACTTC. As protein: CATRRASQETQYF.

This clone was found once. The DNA for the CDR3 is TGTGCCAGCAGCTTTGGAGGTCAGGGGTACGAGCAGTACTTC. Protein sequence: CASSFGGQGYEQYF. The chain has TRBV7-2 and TRBJ2-7; D perhaps matches TRBD1 (6 bases). The germline CDR1 and CDR2 sequences are SGHTA and FQGNSA. Trimming stripped 3 bases from V and 4 bases from J, with 13 bases between. This CDR3 is 14 amino acids long.

The gene calls are TRBV15 and TRBJ1-5; D remains ambiguous. V lost 0 bases and J 7 bases, leaving 10 bases between the germline ends. CDR3 length: 14 residues. Germline lookup yields CDR1 LNHNV and CDR2 YYDKDF (reference sequence). The CDR3 DNA reads as TGTGCCACCAGCAGAGAGAGGGCAAGGCAGCCCCAGCATTTT. This gives the protein CATSRERARQPQHF.

This clone was found a few times. The chain carries TRBV23-1 and TRBJ2-7; perhaps TRBD1 as D (6 bases). TRBV23-1 is an open reading frame whose function is uncertain. CDR3 length equals 16 residues. V was pared by 7 bases and J by 0 bases, with 19 bases between. The CDR3 nucleotides are TGCGCCAGCAAATCCAAAAGAACAGGGAGCTCCTACGAGCAGTACTTC. Translating gives CASKSKRTGSSYEQYF.

Only a few counts were recorded for this clone. J is TRBJ2-5 and V is TRBV4-1, with 9 bases fitting TRBD2. The CDR3 is made up of 17 amino acids. V lost 4 bases to trimming and J lost 1 base; unmatched junction nucleotides: 10. Germline CDR1 reads MGHRA; CDR2 reads YSYEKL. The CDR3 DNA sequence: TGCGCCAGCAGCCTCGGCGGGGGGGGCGGCCCCCAAGAGACCCAGTACTTC. The encoded protein is CASSLGGGGGPQETQYF.

This rearrangement joins TRBV21-1 to TRBJ1-5. TRBV21-1 is labeled a pseudogene. The CDR3 runs to 10 residues. The CDR3 DNA reads as TGTGCCAGCAGCAAAGGGAGCCAGCATTTT. Translating it yields CASSKGSQHF.

This rearrangement joins TRBV27 to TRBJ1-6, with a possible D match to TRBD1 (5 bases). The V end lost 3 bases, the J end lost 1 base, and 16 bases lay between the germline ends. The CDR3 sequence is 18 residues long. Germline V gives CDR1 MNHEY, CDR2 SMNVEV (reference sequence). DNA for the CDR3: TGTGCCAGCAGTTTCAAGGGGTCCCTTATGTCCTATAATTCACCCCTCCACTTT. Amino acids: CASSFKGSLMSYNSPLHF.

The genes are TRBV6-6 and TRBJ2-7, with a weak D call TRBD1 (6 bases). Germline lookup yields CDR1 MNHNY and CDR2 SVGAGI (reference sequence). With 5 bases removed from V and 5 bases from J, the gap between germline ends came to 16 bases. The CDR3 is 14 amino acids. The CDR3 DNA reads TGTGCCAGCAGTGCAATCGACAGGAATGACGAGCAGTACTTC. Translation: CASSAIDRNDEQYF.

V is TRBV2 and J is TRBJ2-2, with D unclear. There are 15 residues in the CDR3. V shed 0 bases and J shed 1 base, with 6 bases lying between them. The germline gives CDR1 SNHLY, CDR2 FYNNEI. CDR3 nucleotides: TGTGCCAGCAGTGAAGCGTTTAGGAACACCGGGGAGCTGTTTTTT. Its translation is CASSEAFRNTGELFF.

The J gene is TRBJ1-2, the V gene TRBV2; 10 bases map to TRBD1. V shed 7 bases and J 8 bases; nucleotides not matched to a gene: 10. CDR1 and CDR2 (germline): SNHLY, FYNNEI. The CDR3 sequence is 14 residues long. CDR3 sequence (DNA): TGTGCCAGCATCCTGCGGGACAGGGGAGAGGGCTACACCTTC. This encodes CASILRDRGEGYTF.

The J gene is TRBJ2-3, the V gene TRBV23-1; 10 bases line up with TRBD1. TRBV23-1 counts as an open reading frame of uncertain function. V dropped 7 bases and J dropped 4; count of bases not matched to a gene: 14. CDR3 length: 17 residues. The CDR3 region has the DNA TGCGCCAGCACCATCACCCCGGGACAGGGGATCGCAGATACGCAGTATTTT. It is translated as CASTITPGQGIADTQYF.

The count of this clone is one. The chain carries TRBV5-6 and TRBJ1-2; TRBD1 aligns across 9 bases. There are 15 residues in the CDR3. With V trimmed by 4 bases and J by 2 bases, 6 bases remained unmatched. Germline CDR1 reads SGHDT; CDR2 reads YYEEEE. In DNA form, the CDR3 reads TGTGCCAGCAGCCTAGGGACAGGGACCAACTATGGCTACACCTTC. This sequence encodes CASSLGTGTNYGYTF. Based on the CDR3 plus reference TRBV5-6 and TRBJ1-2, the full variable domain is DAGVTQSPTHLIKTRGQQVTLRCSPKSGHDTVSWYQQALGQGPQFIFQYYEEEERQRGNFPDRFSGHQFPNYSSELNVNALLLGDSALYLCASSLGTGTNYGYTFGSGTRLTVV.

The gene calls are TRBV28 and TRBJ1-1; D is unclear. The germline gives CDR1 MDHEN, CDR2 SYDVKM. This CDR3 spans 15 amino acids. With 7 bases removed from V and 0 bases from J, the gap between germline ends came to 15 bases. The CDR3 DNA sequence: TGTGCCAGCACCAGTATGAGGTCGATGAACACTGAAGCTTTCTTT. Translated: CASTSMRSMNTEAFF.